The present entry profiles one T cell receptor (beta chain) with its context. This clonotype was detected only a few times. This clone's antigen is unknown. No much larger clone is present one base from it, and per-base qualities are unavailable. This sample is drawn from a study of T-cell memory formation after mild COVID-19 (dated by TCRdb to about 2021). For the study in its entirety: Most TCR sequence clusters were specific to one of the two donors. In a couple of donors, T-cell clones that expanded and contracted after mild COVID-19 were tracked by sequencing TCRalpha and TCRbeta repertoires over time. The cohort comprised two young, previously healthy adult volunteers, one female and one male. What the study reported, not specific to this receptor: Contracting CD4+ clones turned up mainly in the CM and EM memory subsets, whereas EMRA was where CD8+ clones were enriched. Only a couple of mild cases were covered by the study, and larger cohorts that include severe cases with pre-infection samples were considered necessary. Clones contracting from day 15 to 85 had balanced CD4/CD8 phenotypes, while a second wave expanding from day 15 to 37 was biased towards CD4+. Some responding clones were detected in pre-infection memory, suggesting pre-existing cross-reactive memory T cells joined the SARS-CoV-2 response. SARS-CoV-2 specificity was not confirmed for the second-wave clones peaking on day 37.

Spanning cysteine to phenylalanine, the CDR3 consists of 14 amino acids. Here the CDR3 DNA is all that survives: 42 bases in frame from base 1. The germline ends are 16 bases apart after V is trimmed by 8 bases and J by 4 bases. As encoded in the germline V gene (reference sequence), CDR1 is MNHNY while CDR2 is SVGAGI. Ficoll-Paque density gradient centrifugation was used to isolate PBMCs. The instrument given in TCRdb is Illumina NovaSeq 6000. TCRalpha and TCRbeta cDNA libraries were built by 5'RACE with constant-segment primers, adding sample barcodes and unique molecular identifiers. RNA was extracted from every sample with Trizol reagent. The libraries were amplified in two PCR steps, and the second step added a second sample barcode and Illumina TruSeq adapters. Sequencing of the libraries was done on an Illumina NovaSeq, producing 2 x 150 bp paired-end reads. Processing in the source paper ran as follows. Demultiplexing of reads and collapsing into UMI-guided consensus sequences were performed with migec v1.2.7. With mixcr v2.1.11, UMI consensuses were aligned to TRA and TRB V and J templates and assembled into clonotypes. A clonotype was counted as expanded or contracted only when both edgeR and NoisET called the clonotype significant, with the noise models trained on biological replicates. For edgeR calls, the cutoffs were a false discovery rate-adjusted p below 0.01 and a log2 fold-change threshold of 1. As an exploratory analysis of dynamics, PCA with hierarchical clustering was applied to max-normalized trajectories of the 1000 most abundant clonotypes. Separately sequenced CD4+ and CD8+ repertoires were used to assign the CD4 or CD8 phenotype of responding clones. In TCRdb, the public reads were trimmed at Q25 with fastp and aligned with MiXCR, with productive beta chains retained. Identical CDR3 proteins give one entry, which carries the most common genes and DNA. The V and J calls reflect TCRdb's pipeline rather than the authors' work. Within this sample are 300,000 to 350,000 distinct CDR3 sequences, with around 15% of them counted one time only. In total, the top ten clones hold 21% of the sample.

The rearranged segments are TRBV6-6 and TRBJ2-3; no D gene call is confident. The sample was PBMCs or a T cell subset sorted from them (not recorded which). The clonotype comes from a man younger than 35 who had mild COVID-19 (a few samples of this study predate the infection). The sample titles of this study are shuffled in the database, so cell type and time point are left out; the donor was told from shared clones. The nucleotide sequence is TGTGCCAGCCTCTCCGTTATTAATGCAGATACGCAGTATTTT. It translates to CASLSVINADTQYF.